The sequence of this T cell receptor beta chain was determined in a study of blood T cell repertoires in COVID-19. Unmatched junction bases numbered 4, after V lost 2 bases and J lost 0 bases. Germline CDR1 and CDR2: KGHSH and LQKENI. The CDR3 spans 16 residues. The data were produced by immunoSEQ multiplex PCR, yet TCRdb's version contains in-frame clones alone and is incomplete. This table has 150,000 to 200,000 clones, 87% appearing once. The receptor was isolated from a woman in her sixties or seventies with COVID-19, enrolled during active disease. This chain uses TRBV18 with TRBJ2-3, with 8 bases identical to TRBD1. Sample: peripheral blood. CDR3 in DNA: TGTGCCAGCTCACCATCAGGACAGGGCAGCACAGATACGCAGTATTTT. As protein: CASSPSGQGSTDTQYF.